This T cell receptor (beta chain) stems from a study of chemoradiotherapy in HPV16-positive cancers. The wider study: Candidate HPV-specific clones and shared TCR motifs came from a couple of HPV16-positive patients. Overall study results and limits: During treatment, candidate HPV-specific clones and E7-related motifs expanded in tumor.

This clone came up once. Its antigen is unknown. Repertoires were sampled repeatedly during chemoradiotherapy. Data came from immunoSEQ multiplex PCR; TCRdb stores just in-frame clones and leaves some out. Here the sample spans about 5,400 clones, 76% being singletons. The source is a human donor with HPV-associated anogenital cancer. This material was obtained from a patient who underwent chemoradiotherapy.

The CDR3, as DNA: TGCAGCGTTGATGGCGGTGGTGGAAACACCATATATTTT. It translates to CSVDGGGGNTIYF. The J gene is TRBJ1-3, the V gene TRBV29-1; D remains ambiguous. Germline CDR1 is SQVTM and CDR2 is ANQGSEA. Trimming took 3 bases from V and 3 from J, leaving 9 bases between them. CDR3 length equals 13 residues.